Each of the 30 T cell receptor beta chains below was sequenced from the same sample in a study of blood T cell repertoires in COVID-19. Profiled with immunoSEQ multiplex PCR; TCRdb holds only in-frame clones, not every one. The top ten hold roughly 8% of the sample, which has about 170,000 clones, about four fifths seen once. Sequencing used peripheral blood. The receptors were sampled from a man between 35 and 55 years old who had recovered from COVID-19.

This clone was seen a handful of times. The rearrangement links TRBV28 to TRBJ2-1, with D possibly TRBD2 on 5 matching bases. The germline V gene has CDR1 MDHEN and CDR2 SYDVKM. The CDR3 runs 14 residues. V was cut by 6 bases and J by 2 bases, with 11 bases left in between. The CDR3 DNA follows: TGTGCCAGCAGCTTCAGCGGAACCTACAATGAGCAGTTCTTC. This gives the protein CASSFSGTYNEQFF. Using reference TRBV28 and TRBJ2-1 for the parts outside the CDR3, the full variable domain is DVKVTQSSRYLVKRTGEKVFLECVQDMDHENMFWYRQDPGLGLRLIYFSYDVKMKEKGDIPEGYSVSREKKERFSLILESASTNQTSMYLCASSFSGTYNEQFFGPGTRLTVL.

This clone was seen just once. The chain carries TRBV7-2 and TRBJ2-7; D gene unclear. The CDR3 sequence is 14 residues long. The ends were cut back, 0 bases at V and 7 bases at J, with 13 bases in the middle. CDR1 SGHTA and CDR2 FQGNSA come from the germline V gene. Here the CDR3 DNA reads TGTGCCAGCAGCTTAGCGCCCGACCCTAGGGAGCAGTACTTC. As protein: CASSLAPDPREQYF.

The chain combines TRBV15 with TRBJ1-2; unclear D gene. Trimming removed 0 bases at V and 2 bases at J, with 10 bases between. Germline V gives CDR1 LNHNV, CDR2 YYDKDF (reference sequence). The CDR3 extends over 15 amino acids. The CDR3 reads CATSRDLLLNYGYTF. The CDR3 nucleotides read TGTGCCACCAGCAGAGATCTCTTACTCAACTATGGCTACACCTTC.

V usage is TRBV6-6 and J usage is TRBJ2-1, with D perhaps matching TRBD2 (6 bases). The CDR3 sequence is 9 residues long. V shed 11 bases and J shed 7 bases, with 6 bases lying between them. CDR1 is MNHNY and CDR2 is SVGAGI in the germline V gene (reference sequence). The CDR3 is CAAGNEQFF. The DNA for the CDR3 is TGTGCCGCGGGAAATGAGCAGTTCTTC.

The CDR3 is CAIKDNLNTEAFF. CDR3 bases: TGTGCCATCAAAGACAATCTGAACACTGAAGCTTTCTTT. This chain uses TRBV10-3 with TRBJ1-1; no clear D gene. The V gene lost 7 bases and the J gene lost 0 bases, with 9 bases spanning the gap. CDR1 is ENHRY and CDR2 is SYGVKD in the germline V gene. The CDR3 runs to 13 residues.

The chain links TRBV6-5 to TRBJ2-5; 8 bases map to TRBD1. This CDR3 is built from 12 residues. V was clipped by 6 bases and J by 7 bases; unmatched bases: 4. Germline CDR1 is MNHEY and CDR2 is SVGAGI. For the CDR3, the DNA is TGTGCCAGCAGCCTACAGGGGGGGACCCAGTACTTC. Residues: CASSLQGGTQYF.

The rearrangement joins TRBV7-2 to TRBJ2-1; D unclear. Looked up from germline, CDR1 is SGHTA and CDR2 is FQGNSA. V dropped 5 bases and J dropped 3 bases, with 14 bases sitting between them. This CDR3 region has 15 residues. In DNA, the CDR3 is TGTGCCAGCAGCCCCGTAGGAGCCCTCTACAATGAGCAGTTCTTC. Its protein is CASSPVGALYNEQFF.

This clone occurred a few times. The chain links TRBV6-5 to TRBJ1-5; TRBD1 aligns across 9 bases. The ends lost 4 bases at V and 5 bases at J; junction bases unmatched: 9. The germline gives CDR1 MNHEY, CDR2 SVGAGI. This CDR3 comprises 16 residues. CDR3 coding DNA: TGTGCCAGCAGTTCCGACGGACAGGGGATGCATCAGCCCCAGCATTTT. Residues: CASSSDGQGMHQPQHF.

The CDR3 is CASSYASGRSAYNEQFF. The CDR3 DNA follows: TGTGCCAGCAGTTACGCTAGCGGGAGGTCCGCCTACAATGAGCAGTTCTTC. The genes are TRBV6-2 or TRBV6-3 and TRBJ2-1; 11 bases are a match to TRBD2. The germline V gene has CDR1 MNHEY and CDR2 SVGEGT. The CDR3 consists of 17 residues. J lost 2 bases, V lost 2 bases, and 5 bases had no gene match.

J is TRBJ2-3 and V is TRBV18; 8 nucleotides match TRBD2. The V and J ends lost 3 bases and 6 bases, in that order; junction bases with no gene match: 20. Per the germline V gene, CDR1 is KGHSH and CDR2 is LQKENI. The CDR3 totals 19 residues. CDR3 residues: CASSPSLREAGEWLDTQYF. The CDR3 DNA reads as TGTGCCAGCTCACCTTCCTTGAGGGAAGCGGGAGAGTGGTTGGATACGCAGTATTTT. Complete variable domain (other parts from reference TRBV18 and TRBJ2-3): NAGVMQNPRHLVRRRGQEARLRCSPMKGHSHVYWYRQLPEEGLKFMVYLQKENIIDESGMPKERFSAEFPKEGPSILRIQQVVRGDSAAYFCASSPSLREAGEWLDTQYFGPGTRLTVL.

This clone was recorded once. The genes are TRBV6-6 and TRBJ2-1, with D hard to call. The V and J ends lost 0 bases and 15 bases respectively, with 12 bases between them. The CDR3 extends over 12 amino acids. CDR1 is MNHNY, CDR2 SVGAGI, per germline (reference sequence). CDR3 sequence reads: CASSYSPGYRFF. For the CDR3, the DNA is TGTGCCAGCAGTTACTCTCCCGGATACAGGTTCTTC.

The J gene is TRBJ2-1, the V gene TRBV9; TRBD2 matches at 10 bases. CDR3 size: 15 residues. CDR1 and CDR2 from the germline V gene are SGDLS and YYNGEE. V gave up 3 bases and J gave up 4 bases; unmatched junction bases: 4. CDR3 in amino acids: CASSAPSGRYNEQFF. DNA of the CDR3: TGTGCCAGCAGCGCACCTAGCGGGAGATACAATGAGCAGTTCTTC.

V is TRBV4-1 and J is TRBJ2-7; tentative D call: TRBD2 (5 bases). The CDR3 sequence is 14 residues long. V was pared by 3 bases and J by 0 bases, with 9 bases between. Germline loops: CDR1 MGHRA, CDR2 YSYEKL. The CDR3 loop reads CASSQPRDSYEQYF. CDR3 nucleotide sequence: TGCGCCAGCAGCCAGCCCCGGGACTCCTACGAGCAGTACTTC.

The CDR3, as DNA: TGTGCCAGCAGCCTCGGAGGTCCCGTTCCCTACGAGCAGTACTTC. Translation: CASSLGGPVPYEQYF. The chain carries TRBV28 and TRBJ2-7; D may be TRBD2 (5 bases). The germline V and J ends were trimmed by 6 bases and 2 bases, with 17 bases remaining between them. The germline V gene encodes CDR1 MDHEN and CDR2 SYDVKM. There are 15 residues in the CDR3.

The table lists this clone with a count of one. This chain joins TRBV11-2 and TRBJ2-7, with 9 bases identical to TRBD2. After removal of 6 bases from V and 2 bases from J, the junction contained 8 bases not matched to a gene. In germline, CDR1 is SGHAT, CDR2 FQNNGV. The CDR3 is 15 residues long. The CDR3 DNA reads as TGTGCCAGCAGTTCTCTAGCGGGGCCTACCTACGAGCAGTACTTC. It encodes CASSSLAGPTYEQYF.

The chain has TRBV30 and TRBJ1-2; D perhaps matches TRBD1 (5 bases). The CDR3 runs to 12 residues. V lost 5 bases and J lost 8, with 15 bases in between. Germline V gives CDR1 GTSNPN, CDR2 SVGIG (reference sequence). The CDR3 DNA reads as TGTGCCTGGTCTTACCTGTCAGGGGGCTACACCTTC. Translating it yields CAWSYLSGGYTF.

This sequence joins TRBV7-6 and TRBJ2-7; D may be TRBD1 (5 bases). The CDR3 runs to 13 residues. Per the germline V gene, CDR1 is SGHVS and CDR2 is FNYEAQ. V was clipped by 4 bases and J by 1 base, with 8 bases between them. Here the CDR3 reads CASSSRQSYEQYF. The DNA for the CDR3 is TGTGCCAGCAGCTCAAGACAGTCCTACGAGCAGTACTTC.

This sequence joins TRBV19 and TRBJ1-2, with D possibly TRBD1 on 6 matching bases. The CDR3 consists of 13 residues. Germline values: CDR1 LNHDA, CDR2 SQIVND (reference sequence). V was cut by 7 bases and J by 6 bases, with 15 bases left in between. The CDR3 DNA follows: TGTGCCAGTAACAGGGTCCAAGGGCATGGCTACACCTTC. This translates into CASNRVQGHGYTF. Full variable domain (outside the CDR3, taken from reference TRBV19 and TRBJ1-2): DGGITQSPKYLFRKEGQNVTLSCEQNLNHDAMYWYRQDPGQGLRLIYYSQIVNDFQKGDIAEGYSVSREKKESFPLTVTSAQKNPTAFYLCASNRVQGHGYTFGSGTRLTVV.

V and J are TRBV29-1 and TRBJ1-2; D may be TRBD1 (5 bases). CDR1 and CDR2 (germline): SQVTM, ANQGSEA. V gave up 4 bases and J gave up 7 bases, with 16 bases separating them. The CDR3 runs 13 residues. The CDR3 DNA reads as TGCAGCGTTGCCAGGGTGAATGGGCCTGGCTACACCTTC. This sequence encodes CSVARVNGPGYTF.

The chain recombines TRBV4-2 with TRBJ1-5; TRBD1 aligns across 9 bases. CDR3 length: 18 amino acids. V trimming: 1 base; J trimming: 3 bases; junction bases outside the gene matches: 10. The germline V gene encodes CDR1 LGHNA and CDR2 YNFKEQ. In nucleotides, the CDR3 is TGTGCCAGCAGCCAAGCCGTCCCGGGACAGGGCTTCAATCAGCCCCAGCATTTT. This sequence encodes CASSQAVPGQGFNQPQHF.

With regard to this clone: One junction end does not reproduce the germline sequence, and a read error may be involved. Here the CDR3 DNA reads TGTGCCAGCAGCCCCGACAGGGCGCGCTGGGTTTTT. It translates to CASSPDRARWVF. The rearrangement uses TRBV5-4 and TRBJ1-4; TRBD1 matches at 7 bases. Germline lookup yields CDR1 SGHNT and CDR2 YYREEE (reference sequence). The CDR3 loop spans 12 amino acids. The full variable domain, completed using reference TRBV5-4 and TRBJ1-4, is ETGVTQSPTHLIKTRGQQVTLRCSSQSGHNTVSWYQQALGQGPQFIFQYYREEENGRGNFPPRFSGLQFPNYSSELNVNALELDDSALYLCASSPDRARWVFGSGTQLSVL.

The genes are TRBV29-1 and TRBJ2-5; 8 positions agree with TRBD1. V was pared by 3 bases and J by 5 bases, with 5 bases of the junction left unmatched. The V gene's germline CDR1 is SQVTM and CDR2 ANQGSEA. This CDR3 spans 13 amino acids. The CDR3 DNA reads TGCAGCGTTGAGGACAGGGCTTGGGAGACCCAGTACTTC. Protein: CSVEDRAWETQYF.

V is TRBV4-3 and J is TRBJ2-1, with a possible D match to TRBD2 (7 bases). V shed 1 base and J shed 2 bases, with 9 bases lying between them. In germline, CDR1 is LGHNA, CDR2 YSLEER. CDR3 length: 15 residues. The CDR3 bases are TGCGCCAGCAGCCAAGGAGGGGGGGCCTACAATGAGCAGTTCTTC. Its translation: CASSQGGGAYNEQFF.

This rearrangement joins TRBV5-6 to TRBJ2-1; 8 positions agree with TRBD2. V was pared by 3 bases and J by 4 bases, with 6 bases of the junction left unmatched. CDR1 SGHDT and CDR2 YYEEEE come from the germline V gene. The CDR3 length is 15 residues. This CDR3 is CASSSAGGFYNEQFF. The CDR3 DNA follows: TGTGCCAGCAGCTCGGCGGGGGGCTTTTACAATGAGCAGTTCTTC.

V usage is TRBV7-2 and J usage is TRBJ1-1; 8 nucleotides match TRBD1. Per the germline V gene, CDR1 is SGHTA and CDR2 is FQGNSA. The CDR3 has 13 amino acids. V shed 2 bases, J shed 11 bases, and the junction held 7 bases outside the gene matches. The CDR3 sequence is CASSLQGAQSAFF. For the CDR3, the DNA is TGTGCCAGCAGCTTACAGGGGGCCCAGTCCGCTTTCTTT.

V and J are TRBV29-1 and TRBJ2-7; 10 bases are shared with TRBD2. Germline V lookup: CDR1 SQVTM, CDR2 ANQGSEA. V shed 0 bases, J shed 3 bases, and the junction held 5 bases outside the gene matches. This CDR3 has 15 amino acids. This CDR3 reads CSVEDGTSDIYEQYF. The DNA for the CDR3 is TGCAGCGTTGAAGACGGGACTAGCGATATCTACGAGCAGTACTTC.

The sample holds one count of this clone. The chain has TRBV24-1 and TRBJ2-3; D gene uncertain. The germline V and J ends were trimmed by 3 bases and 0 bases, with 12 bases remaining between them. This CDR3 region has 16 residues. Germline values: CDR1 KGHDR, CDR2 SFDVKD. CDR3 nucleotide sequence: TGTGCCACCAGTGATCCGACTGGGTCTAGCACAGATACGCAGTATTTT. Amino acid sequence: CATSDPTGSSTDTQYF.

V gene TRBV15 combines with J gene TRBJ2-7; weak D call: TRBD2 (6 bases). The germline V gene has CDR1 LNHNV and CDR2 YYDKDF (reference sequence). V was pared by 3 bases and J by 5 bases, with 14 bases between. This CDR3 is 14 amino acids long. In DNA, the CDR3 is TGTGCCACCAGCAGGCGGGACCAGGTCAACGAGCAGTACTTC. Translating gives CATSRRDQVNEQYF.

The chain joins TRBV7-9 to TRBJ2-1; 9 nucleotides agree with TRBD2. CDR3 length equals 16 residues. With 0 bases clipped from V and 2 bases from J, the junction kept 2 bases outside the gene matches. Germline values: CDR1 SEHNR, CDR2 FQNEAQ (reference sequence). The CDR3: CASSLAPSGTYNEQFF. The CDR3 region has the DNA TGTGCCAGCAGCTTAGCGCCTAGCGGGACCTACAATGAGCAGTTCTTC.

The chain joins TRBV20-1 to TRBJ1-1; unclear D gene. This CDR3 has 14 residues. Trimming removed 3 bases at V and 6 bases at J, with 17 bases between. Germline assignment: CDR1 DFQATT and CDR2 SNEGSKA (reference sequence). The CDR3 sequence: CSASFTAIKSEAFF. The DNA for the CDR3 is TGCAGTGCTAGTTTTACAGCAATTAAGTCTGAAGCTTTCTTT.